The rows below give T cell receptor beta chains drawn from one sample of a study of neoadjuvant nivolumab and ipilimumab in lung cancer. TCRdb's copy holds only in-frame clones and misses some; the assay was immunoSEQ multiplex PCR. The repertoire holds tens of thousands of clones, with 75% to 90% as singletons. The source was blood, collected before neoadjuvant nivolumab, alone or with ipilimumab. These receptors originate from an adult with non-small cell lung cancer. Some clones in this sample may be carry-over from other donors' samples. The CDR3 runs from the conserved cysteine through the conserved F or W. D genes are given only for firm matches. Rows give clone size only sometimes, using once, few, many, or a class for an expanded clone.

clone_size j_call v_call d_call cdr3_aa
NA TRBJ2-7 TRBV10-3 TRBD1 CAISPGQGASEQYF
NA TRBJ1-4 TRBV6-6 NA CASRGVPATNEKLFF
NA TRBJ1-2 TRBV25-1 TRBD1 CASSEYTSTGHGYTF
NA TRBJ2-7 TRBV14 NA CASSQGLGSYEQYF
few TRBJ1-5 TRBV21-1 NA CASRPEGQPQHF
NA TRBJ2-2 TRBV5-4 TRBD2 CASSSSGRAGGELFF
NA TRBJ1-2 TRBV6-4 NA CASSDPPGPPTYGYTF
NA TRBJ2-2 TRBV6-5 TRBD2 CATSLAGASTGELFF
NA TRBJ1-1 TRBV5-1 NA CASSWGGSTEAFF
NA TRBJ2-3 TRBV19 TRBD1 CASSPRQGGADTQYF
NA TRBJ1-2 TRBV5-1 NA CASNEGFEGYGYTF
NA TRBJ2-3 TRBV5-1 NA CASSPFLGPDTQYF
few TRBJ1-1 TRBV11-2 NA CASSPNTEAFF
few TRBJ2-5 TRBV7-2 NA CASSSQETQYF
NA TRBJ2-5 TRBV20-1 TRBD2 CSAGSSGIRYF
NA TRBJ2-7 TRBV18 TRBD2 CASSPTSVPYEQYF
NA TRBJ2-5 TRBV29-1 NA CSVGRVETQYF
NA TRBJ2-5 TRBV9 TRBD2 CASSVASGQETQYF
NA TRBJ2-1 TRBV11-1 NA CASSLVLVSYNEQFF
NA TRBJ2-5 TRBV7-6 NA CASSSGQGGGETQYF